This T cell receptor (beta chain) was found in a study of blood T cell repertoires in COVID-19. In the study overall: COVID-19 samples, acute and convalescent, were from the United States, Italy and Spain.

The germline gives CDR1 SGHAT, CDR2 FQNNGV. The V gene end was trimmed by 6 bases and the J gene end by 6 bases; junction bases not matched to a gene: 6. This CDR3 is built from 14 residues. Assay used: immunoSEQ multiplex PCR; TCRdb lists only in-frame clones, some missing. Among roughly 410,000 clones, around 87% were seen once, and the ten largest hold 2.3%. Seattle-derived patients entered the study during active infection and were followed longitudinally. The TCR comes from an older woman with COVID-19, enrolled during active disease. The V gene is TRBV11-2, the J gene TRBJ2-3; TRBD2 agrees at 10 bases. The sequenced sample consisted of peripheral blood. The CDR3 here is CASRSGGALDTQYF. The DNA of the CDR3 is TGTGCCAGCAGGAGCGGGGGGGCGCTGGATACGCAGTATTTT.